The next 18 T cell receptor beta chains were all read from a single sample in a study of read filtering for tumor transcriptome and immune sequencing. This library used around 400 ng RNA and molecular barcoded adaptors spanning alpha/delta and beta/gamma chains. TCRdb fed the reads into MiXCR, producing one record per CDR3 protein. The table lists 100,000 to 150,000 distinct CDR3 sequences, approximately 13% of them singletons. The sequencing input was a population of CD138-negative cells sorted from bone marrow. These receptors all come from a donor at least 40 years old with multiple myeloma.

This clonotype was detected ten times or more. This chain connects TRBV18 to TRBJ2-1; D might be TRBD1 (5 bases). The CDR3 runs 15 residues. V was pared by 2 bases and J by 5 bases, with 13 bases between. Per the germline V gene, CDR1 is KGHSH and CDR2 is LQKENI. DNA of the CDR3: TGTGCCAGCTCACCAGTTCAGGGTCACAACAATGAGCAGTTCTTC. It translates to CASSPVQGHNNEQFF.

About this clonotype itself: A much more abundant neighbour one base away suggests this may be a read error. The V and J genes are TRBV28 and TRBJ1-3, with 7 nucleotides matching TRBD1. Germline CDR1 MDHEN, CDR2 SYDVKM. This CDR3 spans 14 amino acids. The CDR3 loop reads CTSSTQGRGNTIYF. The CDR3 DNA sequence: TGTACCAGCAGTACACAGGGGCGGGGAAACACCATATATTTT.

As concerns this clonotype: This likely comes from a read error, as the CDR3 has no conserved phenylalanine or tryptophan at its end. The chain uses TRBV28 and TRBJ1-1, with D possibly matching TRBD1 (5 bases). Germline V gives CDR1 MDHEN, CDR2 SYDVKM. V lost 9 bases, J lost 0 bases, and 11 bases lay in between. The CDR3 extends over 13 amino acids. The chain's CDR3 is CASQQELNTEAFT. DNA for the CDR3: TGTGCCAGTCAACAGGAATTGAACACTGAAGCTTTCACT.

Notes on this clonotype: An end of the junction differs from the germline gene, which may be a read error. V usage is TRBV5-1 and J usage is TRBJ2-3; 9 bases map to TRBD1. CDR1 is SGHRS and CDR2 is YFSETQ in the germline V gene. The length of the CDR3 is 14 residues. The CDR3 DNA reads TGCGCCAGCAGCGGGGGGACAGGGACAGATACGCAGTGTTTT. This codes for CASSGGTGTDTQCF.

This clonotype has at least ten counts. The chain links TRBV7-9 to TRBJ2-5; 7 bases match TRBD2. The trim removed 5 bases at V and 5 bases at J, leaving 8 bases unmatched. The CDR3 has 14 amino acids. Per the germline V gene, CDR1 is SEHNR and CDR2 is FQNEAQ (reference sequence). The CDR3 coding sequence is TGTGCCAGCAGCCACACCGGGAGGAAGGAGACCCAGTACTTC. Protein sequence: CASSHTGRKETQYF.

This clonotype was counted between two and nine times. The rearrangement links TRBV19 to TRBJ1-2; TRBD1 might be the D (5 bases). With 10 bases removed from V and 1 base from J, the gap between germline ends came to 19 bases. The CDR3 runs to 15 residues. The germline V gene encodes CDR1 LNHDA and CDR2 SQIVND (reference sequence). The CDR3 coding sequence is TGTGCCACCCGGCCCGGGACGATTGGTAACTATGGCTACACCTTC. Protein product: CATRPGTIGNYGYTF.

This clonotype was seen at least ten times. The V gene is TRBV2, the J gene TRBJ2-4, with D possibly being TRBD1 or TRBD2 (5 bases each). Germline V gives CDR1 SNHLY, CDR2 FYNNEI. CDR3 length equals 15 residues. Trimming stripped 7 bases from V and 3 bases from J, with 16 bases between. As DNA, the CDR3 is TGTGCCAGCAAGTCCGGGGCAACGGACAAAAACATTCAGTACTTC. It translates to CASKSGATDKNIQYF. Using reference TRBV2 and TRBJ2-4 for the parts outside the CDR3, the full variable domain is EPEVTQTPSHQVTQMGQEVILRCVPISNHLYFYWYRQILGQKVEFLVSFYNNEISEKSEIFDDQFSVERPDGSNFTLKIRSTKLEDSAMYFCASKSGATDKNIQYFGAGTRLSVL.

For this clonotype: This may be a read error, as it is one base from a much larger clone. This chain links TRBV7-6 with TRBJ2-2, with 7 bases identical to TRBD2. Trimming cost V 8 bases and J 1 base; bases outside gene matches: 7. The CDR3 sequence is 15 residues long. Germline V gene data show CDR1 as SGHVS and CDR2 as FNYEAQ. CDR3 sequence reads: CASGPQRGNTGELFF. The CDR3 DNA follows: TGTGCCAGCGGCCCCCAGCGGGGGAACACCGGGGAGCTGTTTTTT.

This clonotype was counted ten times or more. This chain joins TRBV7-9 and TRBJ2-1, with unresolved D. The CDR3 has 13 amino acids. The germline V gene encodes CDR1 SEHNR and CDR2 FQNEAQ (reference sequence). V was pared by 4 bases and J by 9 bases, with 13 bases between. The CDR3 is CASSSEVGTEQFF. For the CDR3, the DNA is TGTGCCAGCAGCTCCGAGGTGGGTACTGAGCAGTTCTTC.

This clonotype was detected many times. The genes are TRBV21-1 and TRBJ2-2; TRBD1, as called in the table, went unchecked against the DNA. TRBV21-1 is listed as a pseudogene. The CDR3 spans 14 residues. This chain's CDR3 is CASRTWTGTGELFF. CDR3 sequence (DNA): TGTGCCAGCCGAACTTGGACAGGCACCGGGGAGCTGTTTTTT.

The chain carries TRBV20-1 and TRBJ2-3; D is possibly TRBD1 (7 bases). Germline V gives CDR1 DFQATT, CDR2 SNEGSKA (reference sequence). The germline V and J ends were trimmed by 6 bases and 4 bases, with 20 bases remaining between them. There are 15 residues in the CDR3. The CDR3: CSAIKSRGAADTQYF. Here the CDR3 DNA reads TGCAGTGCCATTAAGAGCAGGGGGGCGGCAGATACGCAGTATTTT.

The table lists this clonotype with many counts. The chain combines TRBV29-1 with TRBJ2-1; no firm D call. Germline V CDR1 and CDR2: SQVTM, ANQGSEA. There are 12 residues in the CDR3. The CDR3 here is CIVRGSYNEQFF. CDR3 bases: TGCATCGTCCGCGGCAGCTACAATGAGCAGTTCTTC.

This clonotype was observed a handful of times. A read error may be the cause here, since a much bigger clone is one base away. This rearrangement joins TRBV28 to TRBJ2-7; no clear D gene. V lost 7 bases, J lost 2 bases, and 12 bases lay in between. This CDR3 region has 13 residues. Per the germline V gene, CDR1 is MDHEN and CDR2 is SYDVKM. The CDR3 DNA reads as TGTGCCAGCAAATATGGCAGCGCCTACGAGCAGTACTTC. It specifies CASKYGSAYEQYF.

The sample holds many counts of this clonotype. The chain recombines TRBV15 with TRBJ2-7; D perhaps matches TRBD1 (5 bases). V was clipped by 4 bases and J by 2 bases, with 15 bases between them. Germline CDR1 and CDR2: LNHNV and YYDKDF (reference sequence). The CDR3 has 15 residues. As DNA, the CDR3 is TGTGCCACCAGCACTAATACAGGATTTACCTACGAGCAGTACTTC. Encoded protein: CATSTNTGFTYEQYF.

This clonotype has ten or more counts. This chain uses TRBV20-1 with TRBJ2-5; 7 bases are a match to TRBD2. CDR1 DFQATT and CDR2 SNEGSKA come from the germline V gene (reference sequence). V trimming: 5 bases; J trimming: 4 bases; junction bases outside the gene matches: 4. The CDR3 runs to 12 residues. The CDR3 DNA follows: TGCAGTGCTCGGGACTACGGAGAGACCCAGTACTTC. As protein: CSARDYGETQYF.

At least ten counts were recorded for this clonotype. V gene TRBV5-1 combines with J gene TRBJ2-1; the D gene is possibly TRBD2 (7 bases). Between the trimmed V and J ends, which lost 0 bases and 4 bases, there was a span of 17 bases. Germline assignment: CDR1 SGHRS and CDR2 YFSETQ. This CDR3 has 17 amino acids. The CDR3 DNA is TGCGCCAGCAGCTTGGCGAGTAGGGGGGGAAGTTACAATGAGCAGTTCTTC. Its translation: CASSLASRGGSYNEQFF. Filled out from reference TRBV5-1 and TRBJ2-1, the complete variable domain reads KAGVTQTPRYLIKTRGQQVTLSCSPISGHRSVSWYQQTPGQGLQFLFEYFSETQRNKGNFPGRFSGRQFSNSRSEMNVSTLELGDSALYLCASSLASRGGSYNEQFFGPGTRLTVL.

This chain uses TRBV2 with TRBJ2-2; D call uncertain. CDR1 SNHLY and CDR2 FYNNEI come from the germline V gene. The length of the CDR3 is 13 residues. V dropped 6 bases and J dropped 7 bases, with 12 bases sitting between them. CDR3 nucleotides: TGTGCCAGCAGAGATGGGGTCTTCGGGGAGCTGTTTTTT. Translated: CASRDGVFGELFF.

This clonotype was recorded many times. This chain links TRBV6-5 with TRBJ2-6; perhaps TRBD1 as D (6 bases). The CDR3 has 18 residues. The germline V and J ends were trimmed by 2 bases and 0 bases, with 14 bases remaining between them. Germline CDR1 MNHEY, CDR2 SVGAGI. The CDR3 region is CASSYRGHINSGANVLTF. The CDR3, as DNA: TGTGCCAGCAGTTACCGGGGACACATAAACTCTGGGGCCAACGTCCTGACTTTC.